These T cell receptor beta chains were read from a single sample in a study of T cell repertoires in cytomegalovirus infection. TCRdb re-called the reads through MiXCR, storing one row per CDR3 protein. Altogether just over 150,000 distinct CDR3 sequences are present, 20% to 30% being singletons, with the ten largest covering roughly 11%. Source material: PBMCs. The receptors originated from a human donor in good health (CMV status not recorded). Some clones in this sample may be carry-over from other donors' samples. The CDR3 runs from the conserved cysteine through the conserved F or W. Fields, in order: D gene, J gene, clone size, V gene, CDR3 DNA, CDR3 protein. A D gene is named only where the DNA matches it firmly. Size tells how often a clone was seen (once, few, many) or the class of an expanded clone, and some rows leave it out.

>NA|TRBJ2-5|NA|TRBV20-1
TGCAGTGCTAGAGAAATTGGCCAACAAGAGACCCAGTACTTC
CSAREIGQQETQYF
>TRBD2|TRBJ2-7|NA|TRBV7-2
TGTGCCAGCAGCTTAGATCCTAGCGGGAGTAAGCAGTACTTC
CASSLDPSGSKQYF
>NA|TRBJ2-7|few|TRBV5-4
TGTGCCAGCAGCTTGGAGGCTAGCCCCTACGAGCAGTACTTC
CASSLEASPYEQYF
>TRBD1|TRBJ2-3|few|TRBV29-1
TGCAGCGTCCGACAGGGAGTATCGACAGATACGCAGTATTTT
CSVRQGVSTDTQYF
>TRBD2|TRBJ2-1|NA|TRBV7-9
TGTGCCAGCAGCGGGGGACTAGCGGGAGGTAGTGAGCAGTTCTTC
CASSGGLAGGSEQFF
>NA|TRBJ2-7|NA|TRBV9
TGTGCCAGCAGCGTAGGAACGGTTAGCTCCTACGAGCAGTACTTC
CASSVGTVSSYEQYF
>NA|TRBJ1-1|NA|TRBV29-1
TGCAGCGCCGGTCTAGTCGGTAACACTGAAGCTTTCTTT
CSAGLVGNTEAFF
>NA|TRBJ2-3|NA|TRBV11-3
TGTGCCAGCAGCTTAGATGGCGCGGGGGCCAGCACAGATACGCAGTTTTTT
CASSLDGAGASTDTQFF
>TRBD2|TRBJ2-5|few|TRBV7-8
TGTGCCAGCAGCTTACTGGGCGGGAGGGAGACCCAGTACTTC
CASSLLGGRETQYF
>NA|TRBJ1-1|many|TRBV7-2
TGTGCCAGCAGCCACGGGGGGGCCAGGGACACTGAAGCTTTCTTT
CASSHGGARDTEAFF
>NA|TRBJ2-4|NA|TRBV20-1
TGCAGTGCTTCCCGGGGGGCCAAAAACATTCAGTACTTC
CSASRGAKNIQYF
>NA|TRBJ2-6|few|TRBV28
TGTGCCAGCAGCCTAACAGGGAGCGGCGCTGGGGCCAACGTCCTGACTTTC
CASSLTGSGAGANVLTF
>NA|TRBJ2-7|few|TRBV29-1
TGCAGCGTTGAGGAGGGGAGAGGCGAGCAGTACTTC
CSVEEGRGEQYF
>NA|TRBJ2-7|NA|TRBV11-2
TGTGCCAGCAGCTTAGCACAGGGTCGCTACGAGCAGTACTTC
CASSLAQGRYEQYF
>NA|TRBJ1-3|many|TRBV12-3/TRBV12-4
TGTGCCAGCAAATGGGGCAGGGAGGGCGGCACCATATATTTT
CASKWGREGGTIYF
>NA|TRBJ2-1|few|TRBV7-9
TGTGCCAGCATCCAAACCGCGGGGACCTACAATGAGCAGTTCTTC
CASIQTAGTYNEQFF
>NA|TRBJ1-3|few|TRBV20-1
TGCAGTGCTGAAGCAGGGAATGGAAACACCATATATTTT
CSAEAGNGNTIYF
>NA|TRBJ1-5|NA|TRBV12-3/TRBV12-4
TGTGCCAGCAGTTCTCTCACCAGGGGTAGCAATCAGCCCCAGCATTTT
CASSSLTRGSNQPQHF
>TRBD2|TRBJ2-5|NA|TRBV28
TGTGCCAGCAGTTGGGTAGCGGGAGTTTGGGAGACCCAGTACTTC
CASSWVAGVWETQYF
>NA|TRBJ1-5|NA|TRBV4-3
TGCGCCAGCAGCCAAAGTATTTATCAGCCCCAGCATTTT
CASSQSIYQPQHF
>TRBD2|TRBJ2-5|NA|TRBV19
TGTGCCAGTAGTATGGTCGGACTAGCGATGAAAGAGACCCAGTACTTC
CASSMVGLAMKETQYF
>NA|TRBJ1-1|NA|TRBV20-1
TGCAGTGCTGGGGTAGGGGGGCGAGAAGCTTTCTTT
CSAGVGGREAFF
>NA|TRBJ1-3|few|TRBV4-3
TGCGCCAGCAGCCAAGGTCTGGCAGCCTCTGGAAACACCATATATTTT
CASSQGLAASGNTIYF
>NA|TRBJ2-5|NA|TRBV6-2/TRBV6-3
TGTGCCAGCAGTTACTCGGCCAAGGAGACAGAGACCCAGTACTTC
CASSYSAKETETQYF
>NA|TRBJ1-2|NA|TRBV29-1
TGCAGCGCTGGGGACGTTGGAGACTATGGCTACACCTTC
CSAGDVGDYGYTF
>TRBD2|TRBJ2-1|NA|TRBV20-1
TGCAGTGCTAGAGCCGATCTAGCGGGGGGTTCTCGTGAGCAGTTCTTC
CSARADLAGGSREQFF
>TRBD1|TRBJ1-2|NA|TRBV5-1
TGCGCCAGCAGCTTGGAACCCCTCGACAGGGGGCAGGGCTACACCTTC
CASSLEPLDRGQGYTF
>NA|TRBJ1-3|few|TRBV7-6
TGTGCCAGCAGCTTGGGGATACCCTCTGGAAACACCATATATTTT
CASSLGIPSGNTIYF
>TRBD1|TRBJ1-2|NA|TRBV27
TGTGCCAGCAGTTTTCAGGGGGCGCGAAACTATGGCTACACCTTC
CASSFQGARNYGYTF
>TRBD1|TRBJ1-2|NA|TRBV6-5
TGTGCCAGCAGTCCCGGACAGGGCTTGTATGGCTACACCTTC
CASSPGQGLYGYTF
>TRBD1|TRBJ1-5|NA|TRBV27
TGTGCCAGCAGTTACCCAGGGACAGCCCAGCCCCAGCATTTT
CASSYPGTAQPQHF
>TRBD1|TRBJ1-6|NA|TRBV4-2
TGTGCCAGCAGCCAAGAATGGACAGGGTATAATTCACCCCTCCACTTT
CASSQEWTGYNSPLHF
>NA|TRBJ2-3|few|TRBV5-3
TGTGCCAGAAGGTCTCCCCGGACAGCTACACCATACCGCACAGATACGCAGTATTTT
CARRSPRTATPYRTDTQYF
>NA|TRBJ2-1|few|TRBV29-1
TGCAGCGTTGAATCGGCCCCAACCTACAATGAGCAGTTCTTC
CSVESAPTYNEQFF
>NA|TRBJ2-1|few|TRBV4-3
TGCGCCAGCAGCCAAGTGGCGGGTTTCTACAATGAGCAGTTCTTC
CASSQVAGFYNEQFF